This T cell receptor (beta chain) was captured by sequencing in a study of shared clonotypes between healthy human individuals. Study-level points and caveats: Specimens sampled were limited to blood, with tissue repertoires likely differing.

There were only Caucasian adults among the donors, and all lived in Nashville, Tennessee. With respect to this clone: The antigen remains undetermined.

Here immunoSEQ multiplex PCR was the method, and the copy in TCRdb shows in-frame clones only, minus some. The sample lists roughly 1,500,000 clones, approximately 98.5% seen once, with under 0.45% in the top ten. The germline V and J ends were trimmed by 7 bases and 8 bases, with 20 bases remaining between them. Germline values: CDR1 ENHRY, CDR2 SYGVKD. There are 15 residues in the CDR3. Sequencing was carried out using naive CD4+ T cells sorted from blood. Noted subset: CD45RA+ positively selected. This chain links TRBV10-3 with TRBJ1-4; D might be TRBD1 (6 bases). This clonotype was sampled from a man younger than 40 in good health. The CDR3 DNA reads TGTGCCATCATGGGCGACGGGGGCGCAGAGGAAAAACTGTTTTTT. This gives the protein CAIMGDGGAEEKLFF.